This TCR beta chain was found in a study of CD8 T cell repertoires and HIV-1 epitope variants. Study-level information: Tested: three Gag epitope families, Nef HW9 and YT9. Enriched T cells were co-cultured with equal numbers of autologous T cell-negative antigen-presenting cells.

The method was immunoSEQ multiplex PCR; TCRdb's version includes in-frame clones alone and lacks a portion of them. The data contain tens of thousands of clones, around 75% of them singletons. The CDR3 is made up of 14 amino acids. Per the germline V gene, CDR1 is SGHRS and CDR2 is YFSETQ. Trimming left V 1 base short and J 5 bases short, with 12 bases between. V and J are TRBV5-1 and TRBJ1-1, with D tentatively TRBD1 (5 bases). This clonotype originated in a male donor with HIV. Input material: uncultured baseline CD8+ T cells from peripheral blood mononuclear cells (PBMCs). The CDR3 region has the DNA TGCGCCAGCAGCTTGTTTGGGGGTCGGACTGAAGCTTTCTTT. This gives the protein CASSLFGGRTEAFF. Combining the CDR3 with reference TRBV5-1 and TRBJ1-1 gives the whole variable domain KAGVTQTPRYLIKTRGQQVTLSCSPISGHRSVSWYQQTPGQGLQFLFEYFSETQRNKGNFPGRFSGRQFSNSRSEMNVSTLELGDSALYLCASSLFGGRTEAFFGQGTRLTVV.